The T cell receptor beta chain under discussion was sequenced for a study of blood T cell repertoires in COVID-19. About the study: In each case, the material was cDNA or gDNA derived from T cells, B-cell-depleted T cells, or PBMCs.

Per the authors' pipeline: The authors estimated nucleated cell counts from reference gene primer amplification. Profiled with immunoSEQ multiplex PCR; TCRdb holds only in-frame clones, not every one. The V and J calls and clone size come from that table; D and trimming were worked out from the DNA. The sample yields roughly 250,000 clones, more than 65% seen once. Per the germline V gene, CDR1 is SGHDT and CDR2 is YYEEEE. The V gene lost 0 bases and the J gene lost 6 bases, with 9 bases spanning the gap. This CDR3 region has 13 residues. The chain carries TRBV5-6 and TRBJ1-1; D ambiguous. The sample consisted of peripheral blood. This sequence was found in a middle-aged woman with active or convalescent COVID-19. CDR3 nucleotide sequence: TGTGCCAGCAGCTTGGTCGGGTCCCCTGAAGCTTTCTTT. Its protein product is CASSLVGSPEAFF. Combining the CDR3 with reference TRBV5-6 and TRBJ1-1 gives the whole variable domain DAGVTQSPTHLIKTRGQQVTLRCSPKSGHDTVSWYQQALGQGPQFIFQYYEEEERQRGNFPDRFSGHQFPNYSSELNVNALLLGDSALYLCASSLVGSPEAFFGQGTRLTVV.